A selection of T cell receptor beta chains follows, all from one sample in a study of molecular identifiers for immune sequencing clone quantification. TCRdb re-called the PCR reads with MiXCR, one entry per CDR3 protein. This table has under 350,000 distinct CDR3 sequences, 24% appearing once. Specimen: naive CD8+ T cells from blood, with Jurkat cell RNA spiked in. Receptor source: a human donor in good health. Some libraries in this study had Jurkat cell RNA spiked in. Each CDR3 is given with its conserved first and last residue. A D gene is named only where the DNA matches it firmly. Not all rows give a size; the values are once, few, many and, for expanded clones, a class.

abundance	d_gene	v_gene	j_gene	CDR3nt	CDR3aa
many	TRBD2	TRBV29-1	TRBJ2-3	TGCAGCGTTGGAGGTAGCGGGGGGCCCAGCACAGATACGCAGTATTTT	CSVGGSGGPSTDTQYF
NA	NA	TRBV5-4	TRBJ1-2	TGTGCCAGCAGCTTGCACGGTAACTATGGCTACACCTTC	CASSLHGNYGYTF
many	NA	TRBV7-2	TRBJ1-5	TGTGCCAGCAGCTTAGCGGGTCAGCAGCCCCAGCATTTT	CASSLAGQQPQHF
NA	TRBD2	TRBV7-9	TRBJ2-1	TGTGCCAGCAGCTCCCGGGACCCGTCTCGGACTAGCATGTATGAGCAGTTCTTC	CASSSRDPSRTSMYEQFF
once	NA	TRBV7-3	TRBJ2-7	TGTGTCAGCAGCTTAGAAGCCGGCTACGAGCAGTACTTC	CVSSLEAGYEQYF
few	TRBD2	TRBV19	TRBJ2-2	TGTGCCAGTAGCCCGGGTCCTAGCGGGACCTGGGAGCTGTTTTTT	CASSPGPSGTWELFF
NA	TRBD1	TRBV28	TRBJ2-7	TGTGCCAGCAGTTTTAGGGGGCCCACGCCCTACGAGCAGTACTTC	CASSFRGPTPYEQYF
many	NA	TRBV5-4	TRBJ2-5	TGTGCCAGCAGCGCGCCGGGACCCCAGTCCTTC	CASSAPGPQSF
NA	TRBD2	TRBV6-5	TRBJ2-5	TGTGCCAGCAGCTTACTAGCGGCCAGGGAGACCCAGTACTTC	CASSLLAARETQYF
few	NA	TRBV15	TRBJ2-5	TGTGCCACCAGCAGATCAGGGCCCGCGGAGACCCAGTACTTC	CATSRSGPAETQYF
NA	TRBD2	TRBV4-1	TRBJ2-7	TGCGCCAGCAGCCAAGAAGAGTGGACTAGCGGGAGGTACGAGCAGTACTTC	CASSQEEWTSGRYEQYF
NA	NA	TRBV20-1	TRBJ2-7	TGCAGTGCTAGGTGGGGTGCAGAATCCTACGAGCAGTACTTC	CSARWGAESYEQYF
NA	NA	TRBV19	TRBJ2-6	TGTGCCAGTAGAAGGGATACCCTCTCTGGGGCCAACGTCCTGACTTTC	CASRRDTLSGANVLTF
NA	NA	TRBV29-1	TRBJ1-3	TGCAGCGTTTCAAAGGGAAACACCATATATTTT	CSVSKGNTIYF
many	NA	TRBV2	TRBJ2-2	TGTGCCGGCTCAGGGCCCAGCGGGTACACCGGGGAGCTGTTTTTT	CAGSGPSGYTGELFF
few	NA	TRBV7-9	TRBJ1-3	TGTGCCAGCATCGGCCGAAACTCTGGAAACACCATATATTTT	CASIGRNSGNTIYF
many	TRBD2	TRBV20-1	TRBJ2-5	TGCAGTGCTAGGGGGACTAGCCGGGAGACCCAGTACTTC	CSARGTSRETQYF
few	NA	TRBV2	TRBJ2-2	TGTGCCAGCAGTGAATATGACAGCCCTTCCGGGGAGCTGTTTTTT	CASSEYDSPSGELFF
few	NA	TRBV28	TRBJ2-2	TGTGCCAGCAGTTTATTGTACGGGGCGAACACCGGGGAGCTGTTTTTT	CASSLLYGANTGELFF
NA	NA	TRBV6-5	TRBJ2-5	TGTGCCAGCAGTGACCGGCCCCCCAAGACCCAGTACTTC	CASSDRPPKTQYF
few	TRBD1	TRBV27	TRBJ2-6	TGTGCCAGCAGTCCCTTACAGGGGTCGGCCAACGTCCTGACTTTC	CASSPLQGSANVLTF
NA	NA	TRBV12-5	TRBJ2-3	TGTGCTAGTGGTTTGCAAACTTTGTCGTGGGACACCGGATTTAGCACAGATACGCAGTATTTT	CASGLQTLSWDTGFSTDTQYF
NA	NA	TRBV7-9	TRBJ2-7	TGTGCCAGCGGGTACCGGGACTCTTCCTACGAGCAGAACTTC	CASGYRDSSYEQNF
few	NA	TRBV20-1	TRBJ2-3	TGCAGTGCTAGGATACTATCGACCGCACCAATGACAGATACGCAGTATTTT	CSARILSTAPMTDTQYF
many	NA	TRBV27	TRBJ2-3	TGTGCCAGCAGTAGTCCGGGACTTAGCACAGATACGCAGTATTTT	CASSSPGLSTDTQYF
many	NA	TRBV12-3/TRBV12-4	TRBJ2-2	TGTGCCAGCAGTTTCGTAGCGGCGAACACCGGGGAGCTGTTTTTT	CASSFVAANTGELFF
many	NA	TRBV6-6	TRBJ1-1	TGTGCCAGCAGCCCGGTTGGGGGGGGCTGGTTGGCTGAAGCTTTCTTT	CASSPVGGGWLAEAFF
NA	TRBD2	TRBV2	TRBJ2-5	TGTGCCAGCATGGGGAGACTAGCGGAGGGGACCCAGTACTTC	CASMGRLAEGTQYF
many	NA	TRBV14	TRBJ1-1	TGTGCCAGCAGCCAAGAATCTAGGCGCACTGAAGCTTTCTTT	CASSQESRRTEAFF
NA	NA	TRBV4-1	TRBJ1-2	TGCGCCAGCAGCCAGGACCCCGAGGCAGGGGCCGAAGGCTACACCTTC	CASSQDPEAGAEGYTF
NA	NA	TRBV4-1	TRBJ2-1	TGCGCCAGCAGTAAAGGGGATGAGCAGTTCTTC	CASSKGDEQFF
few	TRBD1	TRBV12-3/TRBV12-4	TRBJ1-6	TGTGCCAGCAGTTCGGGACAGGGGGATAATTCACCCCTCCACTTT	CASSSGQGDNSPLHF